Each of the 13 T cell receptor beta chains below was sequenced from the same sample in a study of CD8 T cells in Susac syndrome. It was with random hexamers that roughly 0.45 to 1 ug RNA was reverse transcribed. MiXCR, run by TCRdb on the immunoSEQ multiplex PCR reads, gives a single entry per CDR3 protein. Of approximately 180,000 distinct CDR3 sequences listed, about 91% were seen once; the top ten hold around 0.085%. Sequenced input: CD4+ T cells from PBMCs. Every receptor here comes from a human donor with Susac syndrome.

This chain links TRBV29-1 with TRBJ2-5; 8 bases are a match to TRBD1. Per germline, CDR1 SQVTM and CDR2 ANQGSEA. CDR3 length equals 15 residues. The J segment lost 4 bases and the V segment lost 0 bases, leaving 7 bases of the junction unmatched. The CDR3 loop reads CSVEDRQGARETQYF. The CDR3 DNA reads as TGCAGCGTTGAAGATCGGCAGGGGGCGCGAGAGACCCAGTACTTC.

The chain uses TRBV30 and TRBJ2-1; tentatively, D is TRBD2 (6 bases). Germline CDR1 is GTSNPN and CDR2 is SVGIG (reference sequence). V was trimmed by 2 bases and J by 2 bases, leaving 16 bases between them. The CDR3 has 16 amino acids. In DNA, the CDR3 is TGTGCCTGGAGTTCCGCCCGGGACTCCACCTACAATGAGCAGTTCTTC. Translated: CAWSSARDSTYNEQFF. Looking up the rest from reference TRBV30 and TRBJ2-1 gives the full variable domain: SQTIHQWPATLVQPVGSPLSLECTVEGTSNPNLYWYRQAAGRGLQLLFYSVGIGQISSEVPQNLSASRPQDRQFILSSKKLLLSDSGFYLCAWSSARDSTYNEQFFGPGTRLTVL.

The rearrangement joins TRBV5-1 to TRBJ2-1; D uncertain. Trimming left V 7 bases short and J 6 bases short, with 17 bases between. The germline CDR1 and CDR2 sequences are SGHRS and YFSETQ. The CDR3 totals 14 residues. CDR3 in amino acids: CASGPSSPPNEQFF. The CDR3, as DNA: TGCGCCAGCGGCCCCAGTAGCCCACCCAATGAGCAGTTCTTC.

The CDR3 here is CASSPTDLGRNTEAFF. The CDR3, as DNA: TGTGCCAGCAGCCCGACAGACCTGGGCAGGAACACTGAAGCTTTCTTT. The rearrangement links TRBV3-1 to TRBJ1-1, with D perhaps TRBD1 (5 bases). The V gene's germline CDR1 is LGHDT and CDR2 YNNKEL (reference sequence). The CDR3 covers 16 residues. The V and J ends lost 4 bases and 1 base respectively, with 16 bases between them.

Regarding this clonotype: Germline is not matched at one junction end, which may reflect a read error. V usage is TRBV12-3 or TRBV12-4 and J usage is TRBJ1-1; 7 bases match TRBD1. The CDR3 has 13 residues. The CDR3 bases are TGTGCCGGCAGTCCCCGACAGGGATCTGAAGCTTTCTTT. Translation: CAGSPRQGSEAFF.

The genes are TRBV2 and TRBJ2-7, with D perhaps matching TRBD1 (6 bases). This CDR3 region has 12 residues. Trimming removed 4 bases from V and 5 bases from J, with 9 bases in between. The germline gives CDR1 SNHLY, CDR2 FYNNEI. CDR3 residues: CASSVDRNEQYF. CDR3 nucleotides: TGTGCCAGCAGTGTAGACAGGAACGAGCAGTACTTC.

The rearrangement links TRBV24-1 to TRBJ2-3, with 8 bases fitting TRBD2. With V trimmed by 4 bases and J by 5 bases, 13 bases remained unmatched. The CDR3 runs to 17 residues. Germline CDR1 is KGHDR and CDR2 is SFDVKD. CDR3 coding DNA: TGTGCCACCAGTGACTCGTCCGGGACTAGTGGTGGAGATACGCAGTATTTT. Amino acids: CATSDSSGTSGGDTQYF.

The V and J genes are TRBV20-1 and TRBJ2-7, with 7 bases matching TRBD1. The germline V gene has CDR1 DFQATT and CDR2 SNEGSKA (reference sequence). V lost 4 bases and J lost 3; bases outside the gene matches: 6. This CDR3 spans 13 amino acids. The CDR3 coding sequence is TGCAGTGCTAAGGGACAGAAAAACTACGAGCAGTACTTC. Translation: CSAKGQKNYEQYF.

This clonotype has only a few counts. The V call is TRBV6-1, the J call TRBJ2-1; the match to TRBD1 covers 12 bases. This CDR3 is 15 amino acids long. Germline V gene data show CDR1 as MNHNS and CDR2 as SASEGT. Unmatched junction bases numbered 9, after V lost 6 bases and J lost 9 bases. The CDR3 reads CASRVGTGGPGEQFF. As DNA, the CDR3 is TGTGCCAGCAGGGTTGGGACAGGGGGCCCCGGTGAGCAGTTCTTC.

This chain uses TRBV5-6 with TRBJ1-2; D is possibly TRBD1 (5 bases). The CDR3 is 13 residues long. Germline CDR1 reads SGHDT; CDR2 reads YYEEEE. V dropped 6 bases and J dropped 7 bases, with 16 bases sitting between them. The CDR3 loop is CASINGGGSGYTF. The CDR3 nucleotides read TGTGCCAGCATCAACGGTGGGGGGTCTGGCTACACCTTC.

As for this clonotype: The conserved final phenylalanine or tryptophan is absent from the CDR3, which likely points to a read error. CDR3 amino acids: CASSPGQPDSPLHL. The CDR3 DNA reads TGCGCCAGCAGCCCGGGACAACCGGATTCACCCCTCCACCTT. V and J are TRBV5-1 and TRBJ1-6, with a tentative D call TRBD1 (6 bases). Germline CDR1 reads SGHRS; CDR2 reads YFSETQ. Trimming shortened V by 4 bases and J by 8 bases, and 13 bases separated the two germline ends. CDR3 size: 14 residues.

The chain carries TRBV5-1 and TRBJ2-3, with TRBD2 matching 10 bases. The germline V gene has CDR1 SGHRS and CDR2 YFSETQ. The V gene end was trimmed by 0 bases and the J gene end by 2 bases; junction bases not matched to a gene: 3. The CDR3 has 16 residues. In DNA, the CDR3 is TGCGCCAGCAGCTTGGAACTAGCGGGACACACAGATACGCAGTATTTT. It yields the protein CASSLELAGHTDTQYF. Complete variable domain (other parts from reference TRBV5-1 and TRBJ2-3): KAGVTQTPRYLIKTRGQQVTLSCSPISGHRSVSWYQQTPGQGLQFLFEYFSETQRNKGNFPGRFSGRQFSNSRSEMNVSTLELGDSALYLCASSLELAGHTDTQYFGPGTRLTVL.

This chain uses TRBV10-3 with TRBJ2-2; no firm D call. This CDR3 is 13 amino acids long. Trimming removed 5 bases from V and 1 base from J, with 5 bases in between. Germline V gene lookup returns CDR1 ENHRY and CDR2 SYGVKD. The CDR3 loop reads CAISPMNTGELFF. In nucleotides, the CDR3 is TGTGCCATCAGTCCAATGAACACCGGGGAGCTGTTTTTT.